The rows below give T cell receptor beta chains drawn from one sample of a study of cytomegalovirus exposure and HLA in healthy donors. Clones were sequenced by immunoSEQ multiplex PCR, and TCRdb holds only the in-frame ones, with some missing. The sample features roughly 100,000 clones, with around 3.2% in its top ten. Sequencing input: PBMCs. These receptors originate from a man aged 35-49 years in good health and CMV-seronegative. The CDR3 runs from the conserved cysteine through the conserved F or W. The D gene is left open where the match is weak.

D gene | J gene | V gene | CDR3 DNA | CDR3 protein
TRBD1 | TRBJ2-5 | TRBV19 | TGTGCCAGTAGCTCCGGGACAGGGAAAAGAGAGACCCAGTACTTC | CASSSGTGKRETQYF
TRBD1 | TRBJ2-3 | TRBV19 | TGTGCCAGTAGTATAGCCCTCCCCGACAGGGCTAGCACAGATACGCAGTATTTT | CASSIALPDRASTDTQYF
NA | TRBJ2-5 | TRBV27 | TGTGCCAGCAGCCAAGGAGGTTTATGGACAGAGACCCAGTACTTC | CASSQGGLWTETQYF
TRBD1 | TRBJ1-5 | TRBV7-9 | TGTGCCAGCAGCTTATCCGGGACAGGGGGTCAGCCCCAGCATTTT | CASSLSGTGGQPQHF
TRBD1 | TRBJ2-7 | TRBV14 | TGTGCCAGCAGCGAACTTGACAGGGGGCGCCACGAGCAGTACTTC | CASSELDRGRHEQYF
NA | TRBJ2-1 | TRBV7-6 | TGTGCCAGCAGCTCCCCCCGAAGCGGTTACAATGAGCAGTTCTTC | CASSSPRSGYNEQFF
NA | TRBJ2-7 | TRBV6-1 | TGTGCCAGCAGTGCCCGGGATGTCCGACGCGAGCAGTACTTC | CASSARDVRREQYF
TRBD2 | TRBJ2-3 | TRBV6-5 | TGTGCCAGCAGTTACGGGGAGGGTAGCACAGATACGCAGTATTTT | CASSYGEGSTDTQYF
TRBD2 | TRBJ2-3 | TRBV11-2 | TGTGCCAGCAGCTTAGCACTAGCGGGCACAGATACGCAGTATTTT | CASSLALAGTDTQYF
NA | TRBJ2-7 | TRBV5-6 | TGTGCCAGCAGCGGCGGCCTGTTTTCCTACGAGCAGTACTTC | CASSGGLFSYEQYF
NA | TRBJ1-5 | TRBV19 | TGTGCCAGTAGGACTAGACAGATAAGCAATCAGCCCCAGCATTTT | CASRTRQISNQPQHF
TRBD2 | TRBJ2-2 | TRBV6-5 | TGTGCCAGCAGCCCCGGGACTATATCCACCGGGGAGCTGTTTTTT | CASSPGTISTGELFF
NA | TRBJ1-5 | TRBV10-3 | TGTGCCATCAGTACAAGTAGCAATCAGCCCCAGCATTTT | CAISTSSNQPQHF
TRBD1 | TRBJ2-5 | TRBV18 | TGTGCCAGCTCACCGCGGACAGGGGAAGGGGAGACCCAGTACTTC | CASSPRTGEGETQYF
NA | TRBJ2-5 | TRBV19 | TGTGCCAGTAGTATTGGTCGGGAAGAGACCCAGTACTTC | CASSIGREETQYF
TRBD1 | TRBJ1-5 | TRBV9 | TGTGCCAGCAGCGAAGGGGGCAGGGCGAATCAGCCCCAGCATTTT | CASSEGGRANQPQHF
NA | TRBJ2-5 | TRBV7-9 | TGTGCCAGCAGCCCCGCCGCCGTCAGTCAAGAGACCCAGTACTTC | CASSPAAVSQETQYF
NA | TRBJ2-5 | TRBV28 | TGTGCCAGCAGTTTCAAGGGAGGAGAGACCCAGTACTTC | CASSFKGGETQYF
TRBD2 | TRBJ2-7 | TRBV19 | TGTGCCAGTAGATCCGGGGCTAGCGGGGGGGACTACGAGCAGTACTTC | CASRSGASGGDYEQYF
NA | TRBJ2-2 | TRBV10-3 | TGTGCCATCAGTGAGGAGACAGGTTACACCGGGGAGCTGTTTTTT | CAISEETGYTGELFF
TRBD1 | TRBJ2-1 | TRBV6-5 | TGTGCCAGCAGTTACTCGGGACAGCCCTACAATGAGCAGTTCTTC | CASSYSGQPYNEQFF
TRBD2 | TRBJ2-2 | TRBV7-9 | TGTGCCAGCAGCCCAGGGACTAGCGCCGGGGAGCTGTTTTTT | CASSPGTSAGELFF
TRBD1 | TRBJ1-3 | TRBV14 | TGTGCCAGCAGCCATCTCCTTGTCGGGACAGGGGGCACTGGAAACACCATATATTTT | CASSHLLVGTGGTGNTIYF
NA | TRBJ2-5 | TRBV10-1 | TGCGCCAGCAGTGAGATTGGCCGCGGGCAGTACTTC | CASSEIGRGQYF
NA | TRBJ2-1 | TRBV14 | TGTGCCAGCAGCCCTGGGCTTATCAATGAGCAGTTCTTC | CASSPGLINEQFF
TRBD1 | TRBJ1-1 | TRBV18 | TGTGCCAGCTCACCTGAGAGACAGGGGGCGAACACTGAAGCTTTCTTT | CASSPERQGANTEAFF
NA | TRBJ1-1 | TRBV27 | TGTGCCAGCAGTTCCACCGGGGGGTGGCTTTACACTGAAGCTTTCTTT | CASSSTGGWLYTEAFF
NA | TRBJ1-5 | TRBV19 | TGTGCCAGTGCTGCGTGGAATCAGCCCCAGCATTTT | CASAAWNQPQHF
NA | TRBJ1-2 | TRBV9 | TGTGCCAGCAGCGTAGACTCGGTTCTCTATGGCTACACCTTC | CASSVDSVLYGYTF
NA | TRBJ2-1 | TRBV29-1 | TGCAGCGTTGTCTGGGGGCTCAATGAGCAGTTCTTC | CSVVWGLNEQFF
TRBD1 | TRBJ2-7 | TRBV10-1 | TGCGCCAGCAGTGGACAGGGGCCCCCCTACGAGCAGTACTTC | CASSGQGPPYEQYF
NA | TRBJ2-5 | TRBV5-1 | TGCGCCAGCAGCTTGGAGCAGGGAGGAGAGACCCAGTACTTC | CASSLEQGGETQYF
NA | TRBJ1-2 | TRBV28 | TGTGCCAGCAAACCTCCAGGGAGGTCTGGCTACACCTTC | CASKPPGRSGYTF
NA | TRBJ1-6 | TRBV30 | TGTGCCTGGAGTGCCCACCGACAGAATTCACCCCTCCACTTT | CAWSAHRQNSPLHF
TRBD2 | TRBJ2-7 | TRBV5-1 | TGCGCCAGCAGCAGGGCTAGCGGGGACTACGAGCAGTACTTC | CASSRASGDYEQYF
NA | TRBJ2-3 | TRBV6-5 | TGTGCCAGCAGTTATCCATCAGGCACAGATACGCAGTATTTT | CASSYPSGTDTQYF
TRBD2 | TRBJ2-1 | TRBV27 | TGTGCCAGCAGTTCTACCCTGGGAGGGCATGAGCAGTTCTTC | CASSSTLGGHEQFF
NA | TRBJ2-7 | TRBV11-2 | TGTGCCAGCAGCCCAGGGATCTCCTACGAGCAGTACTTC | CASSPGISYEQYF
NA | TRBJ2-7 | TRBV6-1 | TGTGCCAGCGAAATAACAGGGTTTGACGAGCAGTACTTC | CASEITGFDEQYF
TRBD1 | TRBJ2-1 | TRBV5-5 | TGTGCCAGCAGCTTGTCCGGGACAGGGGGAATCAATGAGCAGTTCTTC | CASSLSGTGGINEQFF
NA | TRBJ2-2 | TRBV19 | TGTGCCAGTAGAGGGGGAACACCCAGGAACACCGGGGAGCTGTTTTTT | CASRGGTPRNTGELFF
NA | TRBJ1-2 | TRBV5-6 | TGTGCCAGCAGCCCAAATCCAGGGGCCTATGGCTACACCTTC | CASSPNPGAYGYTF
NA | TRBJ1-2 | TRBV28 | TGTGCCAGCAGCCTGGCCTCGACAGATTCCTATGGCTACACCTTC | CASSLASTDSYGYTF
TRBD2 | TRBJ2-7 | TRBV2 | TGTGCCAGCAGCAAATTCGGGACTAGCGGGGGGGCCAACGAGCAGTACTTC | CASSKFGTSGGANEQYF
TRBD1 | TRBJ2-4 | TRBV4-3 | TGCGCCAGCAGCCAAGATAGGACATCAGGGGGCATTCAGTACTTC | CASSQDRTSGGIQYF
TRBD1 | TRBJ1-1 | TRBV19 | TGTGCCAGTAGTATAAACCCTGGACAGGTAGGGCAAGCTTTCTTT | CASSINPGQVGQAFF
TRBD2 | TRBJ2-3 | TRBV10-3 | TGTGCCAGCGGGGGGGCCTTGGAAGATACGCAGTATTTT | CASGGALEDTQYF
NA | TRBJ1-1 | TRBV30 | TGTGCCTGGAGTGGGGGTCGGGGTCTGAACACTGAAGCTTTCTTT | CAWSGGRGLNTEAFF
TRBD1 | TRBJ1-2 | TRBV4-3 | TGCGCCAGCAGCCAAGGGACAGGGGTTGGCTACACCTTC | CASSQGTGVGYTF